This T cell receptor beta chain is drawn from a study of monozygotic twins with inflammatory bowel disease. The CDR3 totals 15 residues. Germline assignment: CDR1 SGHDN and CDR2 FVKESK. Using the 5' RACE reads, TCRdb records one entry per CDR3 protein without DNA. This table holds 350,000 to 550,000 distinct CDR3 sequences. Sequencing used blood. V and J are TRBV14 and TRBJ1-4; TCRdb returns TRBD1, unconfirmable since there is no DNA. The TCR sequence derives from a human donor with ulcerative colitis or Crohn's disease, or a healthy co-twin of an affected twin (not recorded which). This chain's CDR3 is CASSQDRQGGEKLFF.